This is a list of T cell receptor beta chains from one sample in a study of identical twins. TCRdb called the 5' RACE reads again in MiXCR, with one record for every CDR3 protein. The sample contains about 200,000 distinct CDR3 sequences, over 9.5% of which appear only once. Source material: memory T cells sorted from blood. The receptors were gathered from a man between 45 and 60 years old in good health. The CDR3 runs from the conserved cysteine through the conserved F or W. The D gene is left open where the match is weak. Clone size is shown for a subset of rows, as once, few, many or a class of expanded clone.

v_gene	d_gene	abundance	j_gene	CDR3aa	CDR3nt
TRBV20-1	.	few	TRBJ2-7	CSASPGRGDEQYF	TGCAGTGCTAGTCCAGGGCGGGGTGACGAGCAGTACTTC
TRBV6-6	.	many	TRBJ2-7	CATSSSSYEQYF	TGTGCCACCTCCAGTTCCTCCTACGAGCAGTACTTC
TRBV5-5	.	.	TRBJ1-1	CASSLQGSRAEAFF	TGTGCCAGCAGCCTGCAGGGGTCGAGGGCTGAAGCTTTCTTT
TRBV7-8	.	few	TRBJ2-1	CASSLASGKGNEQFF	TGTGCCAGCAGCTTAGCGTCAGGGAAAGGTAATGAGCAGTTCTTC
TRBV7-8	.	many	TRBJ1-4	CASSSRTGLGNEKLFF	TGTGCCAGCAGCTCTCGAACGGGGTTAGGGAATGAAAAACTGTTTTTT
TRBV5-1	.	few	TRBJ2-1	CASSPALSPHSYNEQFF	TGCGCCAGCAGCCCGGCTCTTAGCCCTCACTCCTACAATGAGCAGTTCTTC
TRBV5-1	TRBD1	many	TRBJ2-3	CASSFGQGPTDTQYF	TGCGCCAGCAGCTTCGGACAGGGCCCCACAGATACGCAGTATTTT
TRBV2	.	.	TRBJ2-1	CASSEASALTEQFF	TGTGCCAGCAGTGAAGCATCGGCGCTAACGGAGCAGTTCTTC
TRBV20-1	TRBD1	few	TRBJ1-2	CSAALTGANYGYTF	TGCAGTGCCGCACTGACAGGGGCAAACTATGGCTACACCTTC
TRBV28	.	.	TRBJ1-5	CASSFPVTGYFGQPQHF	TGTGCCAGCAGTTTTCCAGTGACAGGCTATTTCGGTCAGCCCCAGCATTTT
TRBV12-3/TRBV12-4	.	few	TRBJ2-4	CASSLRGAVSKNIQYF	TGTGCCAGCAGCCTAAGAGGGGCCGTGTCCAAAAACATTCAGTACTTC
TRBV9	.	.	TRBJ2-1	CASSVDSRSSYNEQFF	TGTGCCAGCAGCGTAGACTCGCGGAGCTCCTACAATGAGCAGTTCTTC
TRBV4-3	.	many	TRBJ1-1	CASSQGREGAFF	TGCGCCAGCAGCCAGGGCAGGGAGGGAGCTTTCTTT
TRBV18	.	.	TRBJ2-1	CASSPSGNNEQFF	TGTGCCAGCTCACCATCCGGAAACAATGAGCAGTTCTTC
TRBV6-1	TRBD2	.	TRBJ2-1	CASTARLAGYNEQFF	TGTGCCAGCACCGCGAGACTAGCAGGGTACAATGAGCAGTTCTTC
TRBV30	TRBD2	.	TRBJ2-7	CAWAIQRGQTGLAGVEQYF	TGTGCCTGGGCAATCCAGCGGGGACAGACGGGACTAGCGGGAGTCGAGCAGTACTTC
TRBV5-1	.	few	TRBJ2-7	CASSPPGYSYEQYF	TGCGCCAGCAGCCCTCCCGGATATTCCTACGAGCAGTACTTC
TRBV7-9	.	.	TRBJ2-5	CASSLVGRQETQYF	TGTGCCAGCAGCTTAGTCGGCCGCCAAGAGACCCAGTACTTC
TRBV12-3/TRBV12-4	TRBD2	many	TRBJ2-2	CASSKSPAGANTGELFF	TGTGCCAGCAGTAAGTCCCCTGCGGGAGCGAACACCGGGGAGCTGTTTTTT
TRBV7-9	TRBD2	many	TRBJ2-1	CATSPREGSSYNEQFF	TGTGCCACCTCACCTCGGGAGGGTAGCTCCTACAATGAGCAGTTCTTC
TRBV9	TRBD2	many	TRBJ2-3	CASHVAGGSTDTQYF	TGTGCCAGCCACGTAGCGGGGGGATCCACAGATACGCAGTATTTT
TRBV5-6	TRBD2	few	TRBJ2-7	CASSNRGGYEQYF	TGTGCCAGCAGCAACCGGGGGGGTTACGAGCAGTACTTC
TRBV10-3	.	many	TRBJ2-7	CATGAHEQYF	TGTGCCACCGGGGCTCACGAGCAGTACTTC
TRBV28	.	.	TRBJ2-7	CASSPAQVGASEQYF	TGTGCCAGCAGCCCTGCCCAGGTCGGGGCCTCCGAGCAGTACTTC
TRBV25-1	.	few	TRBJ2-2	CASSAHLIFTGELFF	TGTGCCAGCAGTGCCCATCTTATATTCACCGGGGAGCTGTTTTTT
TRBV12-3/TRBV12-4	.	many	TRBJ1-1	CASSPHGTMNTEAFF	TGTGCCAGCAGCCCCCATGGGACAATGAACACTGAAGCTTTCTTT
TRBV24-1	.	many	TRBJ2-5	CATSATGPTETQYF	TGTGCCACCAGTGCGACAGGCCCTACAGAGACCCAGTACTTC
TRBV5-1	.	many	TRBJ2-6	CAGSTGSGANVLTF	TGCGCCGGATCTACCGGATCTGGGGCCAACGTCCTGACTTTC
TRBV5-1	.	.	TRBJ1-5	CASSFGGSSNQPQHF	TGCGCCAGCAGCTTTGGGGGTTCGAGCAATCAGCCCCAGCATTTT
TRBV20-1	.	.	TRBJ2-3	CSVDGQAADTQYF	TGCAGTGTCGACGGACAAGCAGCAGATACGCAGTATTTT
TRBV6-2/TRBV6-3	.	many	TRBJ2-3	CASSLPGIYTQYF	TGTGCCAGCAGCCTGCCGGGGATTTATACGCAGTATTTT
TRBV20-1	TRBD1	many	TRBJ2-5	CRGWDRGEKETQYF	TGCAGGGGGTGGGACAGGGGCGAAAAAGAGACCCAGTACTTC
TRBV15	TRBD2	many	TRBJ2-1	CATSRPLAGGDNEQFF	TGTGCCACCAGCAGACCACTAGCGGGAGGGGACAATGAGCAGTTCTTC
TRBV5-1	.	.	TRBJ2-5	CASSLEPRRETQYF	TGCGCCAGCAGCTTGGAACCTAGAAGGGAGACCCAGTACTTC
TRBV18	.	many	TRBJ1-1	CASSYTTGNTEAFF	TGTGCCAGCTCATACACTACAGGGAACACTGAAGCTTTCTTT
TRBV20-1	TRBD2	.	TRBJ2-1	CSARGPGLAVDEQFF	TGCAGTGCTAGAGGTCCGGGACTAGCTGTCGATGAGCAGTTCTTC
TRBV11-2	TRBD2	many	TRBJ2-1	CASSSGGAWRSYNEQFF	TGTGCCAGCTCTAGCGGGGGCGCCTGGAGGTCCTACAATGAGCAGTTCTTC
TRBV7-2	TRBD2	many	TRBJ2-7	CASSLAGGSEQYF	TGTGCCAGCAGCTTGGCAGGCGGGAGCGAGCAGTACTTC
TRBV7-2	.	few	TRBJ1-3	CASSLRRGNTIYF	TGTGCCAGCAGCTTACGGAGAGGAAACACCATATATTTT
TRBV19	TRBD1	.	TRBJ1-5	CASWDRDQPQHF	TGTGCCAGTTGGGACAGGGACCAGCCCCAGCATTTT
TRBV28	.	few	TRBJ1-2	CASSTGGEGSGGYTF	TGTGCCAGCAGTACCGGCGGGGAGGGGTCGGGTGGCTACACCTTC
TRBV6-2/TRBV6-3	.	few	TRBJ2-7	CASSYQGGGIGGKRGKLYEQYF	TGTGCCAGCAGTTACCAGGGCGGGGGTATAGGGGGCAAGCGGGGGAAACTCTACGAGCAGTACTTC
TRBV19	.	few	TRBJ2-1	CASSIGGEQFF	TGTGCCAGTAGTATTGGGGGTGAGCAGTTCTTC
TRBV20-1	TRBD1	.	TRBJ2-7	CSARVGQGSLLSYEQYF	TGCAGTGCTAGAGTGGGACAGGGGTCCCTCCTAAGCTACGAGCAGTACTTC
TRBV4-3	.	few	TRBJ2-5	CASSQGRRETQYF	TGCGCCAGCAGCCAAGGACGTAGGGAGACCCAGTACTTC